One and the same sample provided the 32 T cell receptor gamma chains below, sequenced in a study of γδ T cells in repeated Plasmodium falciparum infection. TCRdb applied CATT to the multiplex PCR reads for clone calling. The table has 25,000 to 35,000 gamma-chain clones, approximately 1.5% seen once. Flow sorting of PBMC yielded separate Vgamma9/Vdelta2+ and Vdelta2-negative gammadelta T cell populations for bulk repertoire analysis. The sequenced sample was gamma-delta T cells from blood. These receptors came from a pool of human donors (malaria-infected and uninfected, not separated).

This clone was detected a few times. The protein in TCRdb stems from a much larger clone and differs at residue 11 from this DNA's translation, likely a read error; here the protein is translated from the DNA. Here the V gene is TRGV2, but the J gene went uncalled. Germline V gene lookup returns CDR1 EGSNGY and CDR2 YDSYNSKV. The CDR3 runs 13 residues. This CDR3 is CATWDGQGYKELF. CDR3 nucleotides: TGTGCCACCTGGGACGGGCAGGGTTATAAGGAACTCTTT.

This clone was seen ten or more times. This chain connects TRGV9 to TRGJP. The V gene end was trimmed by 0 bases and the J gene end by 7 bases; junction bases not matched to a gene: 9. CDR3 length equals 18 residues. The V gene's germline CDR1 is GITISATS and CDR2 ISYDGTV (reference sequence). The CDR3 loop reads CALWEVHSGELGKKIKVF. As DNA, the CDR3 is TGTGCCTTGTGGGAGGTGCATTCTGGGGAGTTGGGCAAAAAAATCAAGGTATTT.

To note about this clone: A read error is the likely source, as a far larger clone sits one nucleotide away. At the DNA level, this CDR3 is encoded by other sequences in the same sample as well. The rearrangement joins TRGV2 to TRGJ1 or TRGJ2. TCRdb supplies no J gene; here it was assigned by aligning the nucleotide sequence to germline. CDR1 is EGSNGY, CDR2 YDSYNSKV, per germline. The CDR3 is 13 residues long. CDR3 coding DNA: TGTGCTACCTGGGACGGGCAATTCTATAAGAAACTCTTT. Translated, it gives CATWDGQFYKKLF.

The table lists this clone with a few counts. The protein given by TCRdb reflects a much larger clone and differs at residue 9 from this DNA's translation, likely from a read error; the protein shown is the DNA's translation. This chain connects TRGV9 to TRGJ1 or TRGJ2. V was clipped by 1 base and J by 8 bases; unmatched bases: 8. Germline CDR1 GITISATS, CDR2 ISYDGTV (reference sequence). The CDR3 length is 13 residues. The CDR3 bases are TGTGCCTTGTGGGAGGTCCCGAAACATAAGAAACTCTTT. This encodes CALWEVPKHKKLF.

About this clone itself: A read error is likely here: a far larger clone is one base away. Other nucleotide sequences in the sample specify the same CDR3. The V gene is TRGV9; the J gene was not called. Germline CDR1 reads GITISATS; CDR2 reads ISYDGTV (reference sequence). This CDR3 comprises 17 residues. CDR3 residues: CALWDRIRELGKKIKVF. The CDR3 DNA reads TGTGCCTTGTGGGACCGAATCAGAGAGTTGGGCAAAAAAATCAAAGTATTT.

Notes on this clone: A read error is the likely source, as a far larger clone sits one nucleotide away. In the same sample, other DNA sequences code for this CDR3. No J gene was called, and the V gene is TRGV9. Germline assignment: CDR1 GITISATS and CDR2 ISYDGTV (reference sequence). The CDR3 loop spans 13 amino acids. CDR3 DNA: TGTGCCTTGTGGGAGTCTAGTGGTTATAAGAAACTTTTT. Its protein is CALWESSGYKKLF.

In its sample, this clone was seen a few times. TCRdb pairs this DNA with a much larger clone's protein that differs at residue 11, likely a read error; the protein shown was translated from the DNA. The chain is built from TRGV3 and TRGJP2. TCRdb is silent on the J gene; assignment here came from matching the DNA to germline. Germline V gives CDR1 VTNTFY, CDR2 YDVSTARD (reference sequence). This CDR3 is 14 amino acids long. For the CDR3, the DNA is TGTGCCACCTGGGACAAGAAATTTGGTTGGACCAAGACGTTT. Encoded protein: CATWDKKFGWTKTF.

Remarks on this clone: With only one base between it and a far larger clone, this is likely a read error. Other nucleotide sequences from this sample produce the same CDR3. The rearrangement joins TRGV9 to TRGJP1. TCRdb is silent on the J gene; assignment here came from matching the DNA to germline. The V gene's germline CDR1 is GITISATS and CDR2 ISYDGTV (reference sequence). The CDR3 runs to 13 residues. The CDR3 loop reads CALWEASDWFKIF. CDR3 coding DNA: TGTGCCCTGTGGGAGGCCTCCGATTGGTTCAAGATATTT.

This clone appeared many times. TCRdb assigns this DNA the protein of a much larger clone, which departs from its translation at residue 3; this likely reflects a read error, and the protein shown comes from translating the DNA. The chain's CDR3 is CAAWDRPAKLF. In DNA, the CDR3 is TGTGCCGCCTGGGACAGGCCGGCGAAACTCTTT. This chain connects TRGV3 to TRGJ1 or TRGJ2. TCRdb leaves out the J gene; it was filled in here by matching the DNA to germline. The CDR3 is made up of 11 amino acids. The germline CDR1 and CDR2 sequences are VTNTFY and YDVSTARD (reference sequence).

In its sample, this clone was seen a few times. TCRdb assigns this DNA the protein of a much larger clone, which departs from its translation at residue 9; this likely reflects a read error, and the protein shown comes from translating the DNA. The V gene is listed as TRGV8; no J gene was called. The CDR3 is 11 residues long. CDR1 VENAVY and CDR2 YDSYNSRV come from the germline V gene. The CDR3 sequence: CATWDNGKELF. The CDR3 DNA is TGTGCCACCTGGGATAATGGCAAGGAACTCTTT.

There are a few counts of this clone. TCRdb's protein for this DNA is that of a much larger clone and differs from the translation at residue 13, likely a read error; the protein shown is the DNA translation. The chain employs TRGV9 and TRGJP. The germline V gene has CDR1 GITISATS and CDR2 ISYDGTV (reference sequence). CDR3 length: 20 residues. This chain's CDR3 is CALWDNHPYSQESGKKIKVF. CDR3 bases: TGTGCCTTGTGGGATAATCACCCCTACTCGCAAGAGTCGGGCAAAAAAATCAAGGTATTT.

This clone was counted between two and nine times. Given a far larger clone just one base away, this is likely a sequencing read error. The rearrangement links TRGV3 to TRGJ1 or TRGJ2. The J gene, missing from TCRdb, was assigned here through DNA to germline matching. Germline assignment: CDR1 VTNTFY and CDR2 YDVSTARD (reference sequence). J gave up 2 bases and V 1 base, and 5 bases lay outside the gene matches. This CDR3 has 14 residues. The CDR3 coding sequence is TGTGCCACCTGGGACAGCGCGTATTATTATAAGAAACTCTTT. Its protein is CATWDSAYYYKKLF.

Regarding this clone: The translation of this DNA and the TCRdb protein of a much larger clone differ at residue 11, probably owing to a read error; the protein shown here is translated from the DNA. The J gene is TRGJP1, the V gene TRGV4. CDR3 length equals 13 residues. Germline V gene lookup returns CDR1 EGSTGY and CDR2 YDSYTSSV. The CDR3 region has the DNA TGTGCCACCTGGGATGGGGCTGGTTGGTTCCAGATATTT. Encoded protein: CATWDGAGWFQIF.

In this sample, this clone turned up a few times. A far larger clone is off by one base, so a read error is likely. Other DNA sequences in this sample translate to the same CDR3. The CDR3 DNA is TGTGCCTTGTGGGAGGTACCGAAATATAAGAAACTTTTT. Translation: CALWEVPKYKKLF. The V gene call reads TRGV9; no J gene was called. The CDR3 extends over 13 amino acids. The germline V gene encodes CDR1 GITISATS and CDR2 ISYDGTV (reference sequence).

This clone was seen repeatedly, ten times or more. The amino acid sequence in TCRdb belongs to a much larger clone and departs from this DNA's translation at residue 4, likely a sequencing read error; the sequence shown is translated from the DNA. CDR3 residues: CALREVNYYKKLF. CDR3 coding DNA: TGTGCCTTGCGGGAGGTGAATTATTATAAGAAACTCTTT. The chain joins TRGV9 to TRGJ1 or TRGJ2. TCRdb carries no J gene annotation; the J gene was assigned here by matching the DNA with germline. Germline V lookup: CDR1 GITISATS, CDR2 ISYDGTV (reference sequence). CDR3 size: 13 residues.

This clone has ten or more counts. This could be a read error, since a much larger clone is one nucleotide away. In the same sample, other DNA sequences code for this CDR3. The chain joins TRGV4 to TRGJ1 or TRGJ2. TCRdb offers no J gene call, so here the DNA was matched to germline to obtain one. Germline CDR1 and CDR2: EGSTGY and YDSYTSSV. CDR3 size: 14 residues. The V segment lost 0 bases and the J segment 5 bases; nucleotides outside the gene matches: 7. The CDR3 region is CATWDGPFHYKKLF. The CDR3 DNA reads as TGTGCCACCTGGGATGGGCCCTTCCATTATAAGAAACTCTTT.

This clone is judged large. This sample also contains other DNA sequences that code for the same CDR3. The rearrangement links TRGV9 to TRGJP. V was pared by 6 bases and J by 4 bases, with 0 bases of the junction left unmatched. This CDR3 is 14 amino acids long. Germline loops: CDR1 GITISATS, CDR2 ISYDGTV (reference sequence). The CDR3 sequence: CALWQELGKKIKVF. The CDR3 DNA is TGTGCCTTGTGGCAAGAGTTGGGCAAAAAAATCAAGGTATTT.

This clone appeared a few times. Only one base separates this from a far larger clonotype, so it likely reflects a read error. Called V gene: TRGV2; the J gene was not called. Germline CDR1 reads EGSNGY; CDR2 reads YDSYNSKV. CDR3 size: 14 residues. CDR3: CATWDGRLGYKKLF. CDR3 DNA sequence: TGTGCCACCTGGGACGGACGCCTTGGTTATAAAAAACTCTTT.

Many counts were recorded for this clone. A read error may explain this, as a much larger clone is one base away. As DNA, the CDR3 is TGTGCCTTGTGGGAGGTGCTGAAAGAGTTGGGCAAAAAAATCAAGGTATTT. It yields the protein CALWEVLKELGKKIKVF. J is TRGJP and V is TRGV9. The CDR3 sequence is 17 residues long. V dropped 0 bases and J dropped 5; count of bases not matched to a gene: 4. CDR1 and CDR2 (germline): GITISATS, ISYDGTV (reference sequence).

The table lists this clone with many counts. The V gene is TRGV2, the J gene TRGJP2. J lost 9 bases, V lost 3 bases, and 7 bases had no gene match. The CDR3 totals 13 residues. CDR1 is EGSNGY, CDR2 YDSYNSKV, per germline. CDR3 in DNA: TGTGCCACCTGGGACTGCTTTAATTGGATCAAGACGTTT. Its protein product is CATWDCFNWIKTF.

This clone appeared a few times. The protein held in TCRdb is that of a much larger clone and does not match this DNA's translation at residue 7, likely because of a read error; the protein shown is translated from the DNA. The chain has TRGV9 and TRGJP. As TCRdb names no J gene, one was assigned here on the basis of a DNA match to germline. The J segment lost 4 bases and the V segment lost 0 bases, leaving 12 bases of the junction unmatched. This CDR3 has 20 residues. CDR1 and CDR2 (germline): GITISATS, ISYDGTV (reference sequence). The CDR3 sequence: CALWEVRRPGQELGKKIKVF. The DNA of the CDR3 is TGTGCCTTGTGGGAGGTGAGACGTCCCGGCCAAGAGTTGGGCAAAAAAATCAAGGTATTT.

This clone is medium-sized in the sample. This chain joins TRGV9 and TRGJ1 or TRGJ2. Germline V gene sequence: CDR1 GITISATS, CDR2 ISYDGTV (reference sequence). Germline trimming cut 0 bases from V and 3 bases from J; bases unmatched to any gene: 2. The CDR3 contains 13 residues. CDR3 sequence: CALWEVCYYKKLF. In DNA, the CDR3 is TGTGCCTTGTGGGAGGTGTGTTATTATAAGAAACTCTTT.

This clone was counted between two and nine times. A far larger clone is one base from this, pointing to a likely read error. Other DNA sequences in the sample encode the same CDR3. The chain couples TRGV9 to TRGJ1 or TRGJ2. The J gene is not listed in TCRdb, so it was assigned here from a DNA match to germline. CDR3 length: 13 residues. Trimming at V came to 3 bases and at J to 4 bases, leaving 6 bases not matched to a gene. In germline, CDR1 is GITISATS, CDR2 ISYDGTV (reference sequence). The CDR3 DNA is TGTGCCTTGTGGGAGCCGTCGTATTATAAGAAACTCTTT. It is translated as CALWEPSYYKKLF.

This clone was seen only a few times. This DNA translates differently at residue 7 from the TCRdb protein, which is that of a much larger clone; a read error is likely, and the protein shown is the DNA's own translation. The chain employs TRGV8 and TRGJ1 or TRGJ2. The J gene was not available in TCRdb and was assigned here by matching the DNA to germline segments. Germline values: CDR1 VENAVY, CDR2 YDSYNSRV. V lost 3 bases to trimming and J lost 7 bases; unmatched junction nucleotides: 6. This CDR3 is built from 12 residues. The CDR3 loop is CATWDLSYKKLF. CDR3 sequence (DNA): TGTGCCACCTGGGATTTGAGCTATAAGAAACTCTTT.

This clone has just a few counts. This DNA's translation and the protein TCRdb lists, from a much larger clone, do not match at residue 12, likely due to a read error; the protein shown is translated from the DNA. The CDR3 spells CATWDGPQHREQLF. The CDR3 DNA follows: TGTGCCACCTGGGACGGGCCTCAACATCGGGAGCAACTCTTT. No J gene was named, though the V gene is TRGV2. Per germline, CDR1 EGSNGY and CDR2 YDSYNSKV. The CDR3 length is 14 residues.

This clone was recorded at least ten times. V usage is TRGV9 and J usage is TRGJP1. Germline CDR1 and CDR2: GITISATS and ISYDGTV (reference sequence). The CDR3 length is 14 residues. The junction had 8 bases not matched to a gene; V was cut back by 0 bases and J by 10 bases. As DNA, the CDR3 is TGTGCCTTGTGGGAGGTGCAGAGTCTTTGGTTCAAGATATTT. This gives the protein CALWEVQSLWFKIF.

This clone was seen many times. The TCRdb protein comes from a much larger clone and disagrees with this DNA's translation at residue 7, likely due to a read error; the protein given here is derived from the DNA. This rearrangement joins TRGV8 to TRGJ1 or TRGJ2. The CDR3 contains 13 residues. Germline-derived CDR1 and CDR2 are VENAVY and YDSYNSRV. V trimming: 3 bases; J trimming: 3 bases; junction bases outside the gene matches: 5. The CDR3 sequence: CATWDDCYYKKLF. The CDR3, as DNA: TGTGCCACCTGGGATGATTGTTATTATAAGAAACTCTTT.

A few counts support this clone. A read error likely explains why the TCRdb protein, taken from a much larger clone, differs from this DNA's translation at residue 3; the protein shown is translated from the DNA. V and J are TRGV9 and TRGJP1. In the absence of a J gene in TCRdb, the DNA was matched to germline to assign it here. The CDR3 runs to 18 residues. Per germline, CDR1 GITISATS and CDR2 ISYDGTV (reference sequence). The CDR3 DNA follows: TGTGCCTCGTGGGAGGCCGGATTCTTTGGATCCACTGGTTGGTTCAAGATATTT. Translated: CASWEAGFFGSTGWFKIF.

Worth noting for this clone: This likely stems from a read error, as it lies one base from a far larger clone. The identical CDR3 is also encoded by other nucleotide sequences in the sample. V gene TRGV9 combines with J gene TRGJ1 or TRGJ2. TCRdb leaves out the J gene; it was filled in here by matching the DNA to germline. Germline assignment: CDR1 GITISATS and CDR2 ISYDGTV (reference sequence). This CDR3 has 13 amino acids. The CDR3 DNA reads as TGTGCCCTGTGGGAGGCGTACTCGTCTAAGAAACTCTTT. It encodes CALWEAYSSKKLF.

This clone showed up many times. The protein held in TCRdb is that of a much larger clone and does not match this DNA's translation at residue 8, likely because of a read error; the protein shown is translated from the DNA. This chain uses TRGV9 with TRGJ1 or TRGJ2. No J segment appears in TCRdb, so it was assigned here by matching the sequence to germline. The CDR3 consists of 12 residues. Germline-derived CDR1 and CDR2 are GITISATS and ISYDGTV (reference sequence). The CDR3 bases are TGTGCCTTGTGGGAGAATTATTGTAAGAAACTCTTT. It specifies CALWENYCKKLF.

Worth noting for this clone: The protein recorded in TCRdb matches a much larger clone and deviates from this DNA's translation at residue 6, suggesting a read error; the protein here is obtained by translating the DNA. The CDR3 DNA follows: TGTGCCACCTGGGACAAAGCGGATTGGATCAAGACGTTT. Protein sequence: CATWDKADWIKTF. The chain is built from TRGV2 and TRGJP2. TCRdb records no J gene; here it was assigned by comparing the DNA to germline. Germline trimming cut 3 bases from V and 8 bases from J; bases unmatched to any gene: 6. Germline V gene sequence: CDR1 EGSNGY, CDR2 YDSYNSKV. The CDR3 contains 13 residues.

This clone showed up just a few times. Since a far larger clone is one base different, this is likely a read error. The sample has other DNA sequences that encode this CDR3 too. The CDR3 here is CALWEVYPIKKLF. The CDR3 bases are TGTGCCTTGTGGGAAGTGTACCCGATTAAGAAACTCTTT. This chain connects TRGV9 to TRGJ1 or TRGJ2. Here the J gene came from matching the DNA to germline, since TCRdb omits it. Losses at the gene ends were 4 bases for V and 9 bases for J; bases not matched to a gene: 12. The CDR3 has 13 amino acids. Looked up from germline, CDR1 is GITISATS and CDR2 is ISYDGTV (reference sequence).